One and the same sample provided the 25 T cell receptor beta chains below, sequenced in a study of blood T cell repertoires in COVID-19. TCRdb's table, derived via immunoSEQ multiplex PCR, lists solely in-frame clones and lacks some. This sample has about 380,000 clones, with about 90% found just once. Specimen: peripheral blood. The receptors come from a man younger than 35 with active or convalescent COVID-19.

The chain uses TRBV10-2 and TRBJ1-4; 7 bases line up with TRBD1. Per germline, CDR1 WSHSY and CDR2 SAAADI. The CDR3 covers 14 residues. Trimming took 2 bases from V and 6 from J; bases not matched to a gene: 3. The CDR3 coding sequence is TGCGCCAGCAGTGAGGATACAGGGGATGAAAAACTGTTTTTT. It codes for CASSEDTGDEKLFF.

On this clone: The same CDR3 arises from other DNA sequences in this sample as well. The chain links TRBV6-5 to TRBJ1-3; D possibly corresponds to TRBD1 (5 bases). The CDR3 totals 15 residues. Trimming removed 2 bases at V and 0 bases at J, with 8 bases between. Germline V gives CDR1 MNHEY, CDR2 SVGAGI. CDR3 sequence reads: CASSYTGSSGNTIYF. The CDR3 nucleotides read TGTGCCAGCAGTTACACAGGATCCTCTGGAAACACCATATATTTT.

The table lists this clone with a count of one. This chain joins TRBV29-1 and TRBJ2-7; TRBD2 agrees at 7 bases. The CDR3 has 14 residues. With 2 bases clipped from V and 0 bases from J, the junction kept 4 bases outside the gene matches. Germline V gives CDR1 SQVTM, CDR2 ANQGSEA. For the CDR3, the DNA is TGCAGCGTTGAACTCCAGCGGGACTCCTACGAGCAGTACTTC. Its translation is CSVELQRDSYEQYF.

This chain links TRBV5-8 with TRBJ1-4; possibly TRBD1 for D (6 bases). V was shortened by 6 bases and J by 0 bases, with 12 bases between the two germline ends. CDR3 size: 15 residues. The germline V gene encodes CDR1 SGHTS and CDR2 YDEGEE. The CDR3, as DNA: TGTGCCAGCAACAGGGCCCGATCAACTAATGAAAAACTGTTTTTT. It yields the protein CASNRARSTNEKLFF.

The chain joins TRBV28 to TRBJ2-5; the D is unclear. The CDR3 has 15 amino acids. Germline loops: CDR1 MDHEN, CDR2 SYDVKM. V was pared by 3 bases and J by 3 bases, with 14 bases between. The CDR3 here is CASSFPYLQKETQYF. CDR3 coding DNA: TGTGCCAGCAGTTTCCCTTACCTACAGAAAGAGACCCAGTACTTC.

The table lists this clone with a few counts. The chain has TRBV2 and TRBJ1-1; D gene ambiguous. From germline, CDR1 is SNHLY and CDR2 FYNNEI. Trimming removed 4 bases at V and 1 base at J, with 4 bases between. This CDR3 comprises 12 residues. This CDR3 is CASSGQNTEAFF. CDR3 in DNA: TGTGCCAGCAGTGGTCAGAACACTGAAGCTTTCTTT.

The rearrangement joins TRBV4-3 to TRBJ2-1; 14 bases match TRBD2. The CDR3 length is 16 residues. The J segment lost 6 bases and the V segment lost 1 base, leaving 2 bases of the junction unmatched. The germline gives CDR1 LGHNA, CDR2 YSLEER. The CDR3 DNA follows: TGCGCCAGCAGCCAAGGGACTAGCGGGGGGTTCAATGAGCAGTTCTTC. Translating gives CASSQGTSGGFNEQFF.

This chain joins TRBV19 and TRBJ2-1; 10 positions agree with TRBD1. Germline CDR1 and CDR2: LNHDA and SQIVND (reference sequence). With V trimmed by 5 bases and J by 4 bases, 8 bases remained unmatched. This CDR3 comprises 16 residues. CDR3 coding DNA: TGTGCCAGTAGTGTTTGGGACAGGGGAATTTACAATGAGCAGTTCTTC. Protein: CASSVWDRGIYNEQFF.

The chain employs TRBV24-1 and TRBJ2-7; possible D gene TRBD2, 5 bases. The CDR3 covers 15 residues. Trimming shortened V by 2 bases and J by 6 bases, and 16 bases separated the two germline ends. In germline, CDR1 is KGHDR, CDR2 SFDVKD. As DNA, the CDR3 is TGTGCCACCAGTGATTCCGAGCGGCCCCGAGGCGAGCAGTACTTC. This codes for CATSDSERPRGEQYF.

CDR3 nucleotides: TGCGCCAGCAGCTTGAATGGGAGGAACGAGCAGTACTTC. Translating it yields CASSLNGRNEQYF. The V call is TRBV5-1, the J call TRBJ2-7; D perhaps matches TRBD2 (6 bases). Trimming pared 1 base from V and 5 bases from J, leaving 10 bases between. The CDR3 is 13 residues long. Germline V gene sequence: CDR1 SGHRS, CDR2 YFSETQ.

This clone was picked up a small number of times. The chain links TRBV7-2 to TRBJ2-1; TRBD1 agrees at 9 bases. Per the germline V gene, CDR1 is SGHTA and CDR2 is FQGNSA. CDR3 length: 18 amino acids. V lost 2 bases and J lost 5; bases outside the gene matches: 13. Here the CDR3 reads CASSLISYGTGKNNEQFF. The CDR3 coding sequence is TGTGCCAGCAGCTTAATATCGTATGGGACAGGGAAGAACAATGAGCAGTTCTTC.

The V and J genes are TRBV28 and TRBJ1-4, with D tentatively TRBD1 (5 bases). The CDR3 is 17 residues long. Trimming shortened V by 6 bases and J by 2 bases, and 19 bases separated the two germline ends. CDR1 is MDHEN, CDR2 SYDVKM, per germline. CDR3 DNA: TGTGCCAGCAGCTTACAATGGGGCAGATCGACTAATGAAAAACTGTTTTTT. Encoded protein: CASSLQWGRSTNEKLFF.

The chain uses TRBV7-8 and TRBJ1-2; D is possibly TRBD1 (6 bases). CDR1 SGHVS and CDR2 FQNEAQ come from the germline V gene. V was shortened by 2 bases and J by 2 bases, with 6 bases between the two germline ends. This CDR3 has 13 amino acids. The CDR3 protein is CASSLQGNYGYTF. In nucleotides, the CDR3 is TGTGCCAGCAGCTTACAGGGGAACTATGGCTACACCTTC.

V gene TRBV19 combines with J gene TRBJ1-2; D is ambiguous. The V gene lost 4 bases and the J gene lost 2 bases, with 11 bases spanning the gap. This CDR3 is 14 amino acids long. Germline-derived CDR1 and CDR2 are LNHDA and SQIVND (reference sequence). This chain's CDR3 is CASSNPGENYGYTF. The CDR3 DNA sequence: TGTGCCAGTAGTAACCCAGGCGAGAACTATGGCTACACCTTC.

This sequence joins TRBV4-3 and TRBJ1-2; D gene unclear. CDR1 and CDR2 (germline): LGHNA, YSLEER. V was clipped by 0 bases and J by 4 bases, with 9 bases between them. The CDR3 is 14 residues long. The CDR3 bases are TGCGCCAGCAGCCAAGAAACGGGGAGCTATGGCTACACCTTC. Translation: CASSQETGSYGYTF.

The chain uses TRBV5-1 and TRBJ1-1; TRBD1 matches at 8 bases. From germline, CDR1 is SGHRS and CDR2 YFSETQ. CDR3 length: 14 amino acids. Unmatched junction bases numbered 4, after V lost 2 bases and J lost 4 bases. The CDR3 nucleotides read TGCGCCAGCAGCTTCACAGGGGGAGGCACTGAAGCTTTCTTT. This gives the protein CASSFTGGGTEAFF.

This clone came up a few times. The gene calls are TRBV4-1 and TRBJ1-4, with a weak D call TRBD1 (6 bases). From germline, CDR1 is MGHRA and CDR2 YSYEKL. The CDR3 loop spans 16 amino acids. Trimming stripped 0 bases from V and 5 bases from J, with 13 bases between. The CDR3, as DNA: TGCGCCAGCAGCCAAGACGCGGACAGTAGGAATGAAAAACTGTTTTTT. This encodes CASSQDADSRNEKLFF.

The chain is built from TRBV5-1 and TRBJ2-3; TRBD2 matches 14 bases. The V gene's germline CDR1 is SGHRS and CDR2 YFSETQ. This CDR3 is built from 16 residues. V trimming: 5 bases; J trimming: 5 bases; junction bases outside the gene matches: 7. Here the CDR3 DNA reads TGCGCCAGCAGTCGGACTAGCGGGGGGCAAGGAGATACGCAGTATTTT. It translates to CASSRTSGGQGDTQYF.

This chain connects TRBV28 to TRBJ1-2, with D tentatively TRBD1 (5 bases). V lost 7 bases and J 5 bases, leaving 17 bases between the germline ends. The CDR3 contains 14 residues. Germline V gives CDR1 MDHEN, CDR2 SYDVKM. CDR3 in amino acids: CASNRVRGIYGYTF. CDR3 in DNA: TGTGCCAGCAATCGCGTCCGGGGGATTTATGGCTACACCTTC.

This chain uses TRBV7-6 with TRBJ1-2; tentative D call: TRBD1 (6 bases). V lost 5 bases and J 4 bases, leaving 20 bases between the germline ends. Germline values: CDR1 SGHVS, CDR2 FNYEAQ. This CDR3 has 16 amino acids. The CDR3 sequence is CASSLTGGAGGYGYTF. CDR3 DNA: TGTGCCAGCAGCCTCACGGGGGGGGCAGGCGGCTATGGCTACACCTTC.

The chain has TRBV7-2 and TRBJ2-7, with 8 bases aligning to TRBD2. V lost 3 bases, J lost 1 base, and 5 bases stayed unmatched. This CDR3 spans 15 amino acids. Germline V gives CDR1 SGHTA, CDR2 FQGNSA. For the CDR3, the DNA is TGTGCCAGCAGCTTGGAGAGCGGGAGTTCCTACGAGCAGTACTTC. It specifies CASSLESGSSYEQYF.

The chain joins TRBV27 to TRBJ1-1; tentatively, D is TRBD1 (5 bases). Germline CDR1 MNHEY, CDR2 SMNVEV (reference sequence). The CDR3 covers 14 residues. The V and J ends lost 2 bases and 4 bases respectively, with 11 bases between them. The CDR3 sequence: CASSLRGGGTEAFF. DNA of the CDR3: TGTGCCAGCAGTTTACGGGGGGGAGGCACTGAAGCTTTCTTT.

The chain recombines TRBV29-1 with TRBJ2-4; 9 bases fit TRBD2. CDR1 is SQVTM, CDR2 ANQGSEA, per germline. This CDR3 comprises 15 residues. The V segment lost 7 bases and the J segment 8 bases; nucleotides outside the gene matches: 15. The CDR3 protein is CSDVPWREGLYIQYF. Written as DNA, the CDR3 is TGCAGCGACGTCCCATGGCGGGAGGGCTTGTACATTCAGTACTTC.

This chain connects TRBV24-1 to TRBJ1-1; possible D gene TRBD1, 5 bases. The CDR3 loop spans 14 amino acids. V lost 4 bases to trimming and J lost 2 bases, with 10 bases between them. Germline CDR1 reads KGHDR; CDR2 reads SFDVKD. CDR3 coding DNA: TGTGCCACCAGTGACCCAACAGGTAACACTGAAGCTTTCTTT. As protein: CATSDPTGNTEAFF.

The V gene is TRBV7-9, the J gene TRBJ2-1; 10 nucleotides agree with TRBD2. Germline values: CDR1 SEHNR, CDR2 FQNEAQ (reference sequence). V was clipped by 4 bases and J by 9 bases; unmatched bases: 18. The CDR3 runs to 18 residues. CDR3 in DNA: TGTGCCAGCAGCTCCCCCAAGATGGTGGCTAGCGGGAGTGGTGAGCAGTTCTTC. This codes for CASSSPKMVASGSGEQFF.